Listed below are T cell receptor beta chains from one sample, sequenced in a study of cytomegalovirus exposure and HLA in healthy donors. The assay was immunoSEQ multiplex PCR, and TCRdb's table has in-frame clones only and misses some. This table holds 90,000 to 150,000 clones, around three quarters found once. The sample taken for sequencing was PBMCs. Receptor source: a man younger than 35 in good health and CMV-seropositive. The CDR3 runs from the conserved cysteine through the conserved F or W. D genes are given only for firm matches. Size is stated for part of the rows, as once, few or many counts, or as a class when the clone is expanded.

d_gene: TRBD1; abundance: few; v_gene: TRBV6-1; j_gene: TRBJ2-6; CDR3aa: CASSEQGGFRSGANGLTF; CDR3nt: TGTGCCAGCAGTGAACAAGGGGGCTTTCGCTCTGGGGCCAACGGCCTGACTTTC
d_gene: TRBD2; abundance: -; v_gene: TRBV25-1; j_gene: TRBJ2-1; CDR3aa: CASIEPGLANEQFF; CDR3nt: TGTGCCAGCATCGAGCCGGGACTAGCGAATGAGCAGTTCTTC
d_gene: -; abundance: -; v_gene: TRBV29-1; j_gene: TRBJ2-2; CDR3aa: CSVDSQNTGELFF; CDR3nt: TGCAGCGTTGACAGTCAGAACACCGGGGAGCTGTTTTTT
d_gene: TRBD2; abundance: -; v_gene: TRBV18; j_gene: TRBJ2-3; CDR3aa: CASSPLLAGGSTDTQYF; CDR3nt: TGTGCCAGCTCACCCCTCCTAGCGGGGGGGAGCACAGATACGCAGTATTTT
d_gene: TRBD2; abundance: few; v_gene: TRBV6-1; j_gene: TRBJ2-5; CDR3aa: CASSVTSGGAETQYF; CDR3nt: TGTGCCAGCAGTGTGACTAGCGGGGGGGCGGAGACCCAGTACTTC
d_gene: -; abundance: -; v_gene: TRBV28; j_gene: TRBJ1-2; CDR3aa: CASSGSDNRRGYTF; CDR3nt: TGTGCCAGCTCCGGTTCGGACAATAGAAGGGGCTACACCTTC
d_gene: TRBD1; abundance: -; v_gene: TRBV25-1; j_gene: TRBJ2-7; CDR3aa: CASGGDRGDYEQYF; CDR3nt: TGTGCCAGCGGTGGGGACAGGGGCGACTACGAGCAGTACTTC
d_gene: -; abundance: -; v_gene: TRBV7-8; j_gene: TRBJ2-6; CDR3aa: CASSLGGQSSGANVLTF; CDR3nt: TGTGCCAGCAGCTTAGGTGGTCAGTCCTCTGGGGCCAACGTCCTGACTTTC
d_gene: -; abundance: -; v_gene: TRBV5-4; j_gene: TRBJ1-1; CDR3aa: CASSPGSEAAFF; CDR3nt: TGTGCCAGCAGCCCGGGATCCGAGGCAGCTTTCTTT
d_gene: -; abundance: -; v_gene: TRBV6-4; j_gene: TRBJ2-1; CDR3aa: CASSDAGASYNEQFF; CDR3nt: TGTGCCAGCAGTGACGCGGGGGCCTCCTACAATGAGCAGTTCTTC
d_gene: -; abundance: -; v_gene: TRBV5-6; j_gene: TRBJ1-2; CDR3aa: CASSLRGNSNGYTF; CDR3nt: TGTGCCAGCAGCTTGCGGGGGAATTCGAATGGCTACACCTTC
d_gene: -; abundance: -; v_gene: TRBV30; j_gene: TRBJ1-2; CDR3aa: CAWSVLVNYGYTF; CDR3nt: TGTGCCTGGAGTGTACTGGTTAACTATGGCTACACCTTC
d_gene: -; abundance: -; v_gene: TRBV30; j_gene: TRBJ1-2; CDR3aa: CAWTARSGYTF; CDR3nt: TGTGCCTGGACCGCGAGATCTGGCTACACCTTC
d_gene: TRBD1; abundance: -; v_gene: TRBV11-2; j_gene: TRBJ1-2; CDR3aa: CASSSEGGLGYTF; CDR3nt: TGTGCCAGCAGCTCCGAAGGGGGCCTTGGCTACACCTTC
d_gene: TRBD2; abundance: -; v_gene: TRBV7-9; j_gene: TRBJ2-3; CDR3aa: CASSARLAGVTDTQYF; CDR3nt: TGTGCCAGCAGCGCCAGACTAGCGGGGGTGACAGATACGCAGTATTTT
d_gene: TRBD2; abundance: -; v_gene: TRBV5-6; j_gene: TRBJ2-1; CDR3aa: CASSLGLAGEYNEQFF; CDR3nt: TGTGCCAGCAGCTTGGGACTAGCGGGAGAGTACAATGAGCAGTTCTTC
d_gene: -; abundance: -; v_gene: TRBV7-5; j_gene: TRBJ2-3; CDR3aa: CARSLWTSGKTDTQYF; CDR3nt: TGTGCCAGAAGCCTTTGGACTAGCGGGAAAACAGATACGCAGTATTTT
d_gene: -; abundance: -; v_gene: TRBV19; j_gene: TRBJ1-1; CDR3aa: CASSPGGTNTEAFF; CDR3nt: TGTGCCAGTAGTCCCGGCGGCACTAACACTGAAGCTTTCTTT
d_gene: -; abundance: few; v_gene: TRBV5-1; j_gene: TRBJ2-1; CDR3aa: CASSLAYRRWSSYNEQFF; CDR3nt: TGCGCCAGCAGCTTGGCCTATCGGCGGTGGAGCTCCTACAATGAGCAGTTCTTC
d_gene: -; abundance: -; v_gene: TRBV12-2; j_gene: TRBJ2-1; CDR3aa: CASRQDRDRNEQFF; CDR3nt: TGTGCAAGTCGCCAAGACCGGGATCGGAATGAGCAGTTCTTC
d_gene: TRBD1; abundance: -; v_gene: TRBV6-5; j_gene: TRBJ2-3; CDR3aa: CASSPTGQGTDTQYF; CDR3nt: TGTGCCAGCAGTCCAACGGGACAGGGCACAGATACGCAGTATTTT
d_gene: TRBD1; abundance: -; v_gene: TRBV6-5; j_gene: TRBJ1-1; CDR3aa: CASSYSYRGFTEAFF; CDR3nt: TGTGCCAGCAGTTACTCGTACAGGGGTTTTACTGAAGCTTTCTTT